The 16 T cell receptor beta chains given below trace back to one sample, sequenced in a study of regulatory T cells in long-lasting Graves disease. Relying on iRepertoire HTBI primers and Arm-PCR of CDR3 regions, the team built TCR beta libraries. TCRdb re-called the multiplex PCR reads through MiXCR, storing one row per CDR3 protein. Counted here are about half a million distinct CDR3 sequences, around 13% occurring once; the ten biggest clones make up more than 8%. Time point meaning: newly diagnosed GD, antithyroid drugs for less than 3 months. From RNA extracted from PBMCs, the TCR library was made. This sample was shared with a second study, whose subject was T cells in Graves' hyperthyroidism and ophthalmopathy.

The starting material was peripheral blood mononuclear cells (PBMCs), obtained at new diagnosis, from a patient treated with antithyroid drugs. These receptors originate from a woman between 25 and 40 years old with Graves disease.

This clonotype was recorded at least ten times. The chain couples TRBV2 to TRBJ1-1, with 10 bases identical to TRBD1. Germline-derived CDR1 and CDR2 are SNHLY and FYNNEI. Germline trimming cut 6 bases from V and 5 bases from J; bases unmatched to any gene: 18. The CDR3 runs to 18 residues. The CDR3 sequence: CASSRDRGFAGSGTEAFF. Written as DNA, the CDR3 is TGTGCCAGCAGCCGGGACAGGGGTTTTGCGGGGTCGGGAACTGAAGCTTTCTTT.

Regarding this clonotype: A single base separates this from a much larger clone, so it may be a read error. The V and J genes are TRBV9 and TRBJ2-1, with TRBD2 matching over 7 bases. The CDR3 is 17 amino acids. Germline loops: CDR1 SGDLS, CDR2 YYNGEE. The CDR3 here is CAISGDGDASAIAEQFF. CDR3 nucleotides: TGTGCCATCAGCGGGGACGGGGACGCGTCTGCAATTGCTGAGCAGTTCTTC.

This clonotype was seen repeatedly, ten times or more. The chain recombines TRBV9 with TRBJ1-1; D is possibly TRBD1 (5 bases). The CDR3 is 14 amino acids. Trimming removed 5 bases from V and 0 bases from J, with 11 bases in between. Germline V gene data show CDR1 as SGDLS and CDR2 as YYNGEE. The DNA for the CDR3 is TGTGCCAGCAGTGTCCAGGGCATGAACACTGAAGCTTTCTTT. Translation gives CASSVQGMNTEAFF.

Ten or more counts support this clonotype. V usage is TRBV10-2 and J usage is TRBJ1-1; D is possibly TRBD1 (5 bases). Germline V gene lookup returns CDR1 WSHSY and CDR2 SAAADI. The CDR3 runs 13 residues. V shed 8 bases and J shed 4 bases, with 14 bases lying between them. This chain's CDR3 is CASDTGGGTEAFF. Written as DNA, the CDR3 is TGCGCCAGCGATACTGGGGGAGGCACTGAAGCTTTCTTT.

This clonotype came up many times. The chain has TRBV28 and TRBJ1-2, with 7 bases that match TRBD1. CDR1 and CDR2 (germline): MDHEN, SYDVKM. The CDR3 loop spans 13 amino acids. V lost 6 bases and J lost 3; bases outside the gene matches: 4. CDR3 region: CASSPTGYYGYTF. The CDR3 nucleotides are TGTGCCAGCAGCCCGACAGGGTACTATGGCTACACCTTC.

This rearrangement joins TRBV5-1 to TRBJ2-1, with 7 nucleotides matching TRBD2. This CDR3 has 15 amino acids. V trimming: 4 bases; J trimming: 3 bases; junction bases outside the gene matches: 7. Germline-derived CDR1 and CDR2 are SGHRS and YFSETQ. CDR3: CASSPGTTYYNEQFF. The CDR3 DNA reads TGCGCCAGCAGCCCCGGGACTACCTACTACAATGAGCAGTTCTTC. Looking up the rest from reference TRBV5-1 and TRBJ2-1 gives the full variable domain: KAGVTQTPRYLIKTRGQQVTLSCSPISGHRSVSWYQQTPGQGLQFLFEYFSETQRNKGNFPGRFSGRQFSNSRSEMNVSTLELGDSALYLCASSPGTTYYNEQFFGPGTRLTVL.

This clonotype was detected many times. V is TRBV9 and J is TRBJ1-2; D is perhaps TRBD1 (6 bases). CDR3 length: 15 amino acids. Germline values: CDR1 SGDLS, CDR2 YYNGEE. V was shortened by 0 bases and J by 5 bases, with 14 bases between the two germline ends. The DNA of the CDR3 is TGTGCCAGCAGCGTAGGGGGGGCCAACATTTATGGCTACACCTTC. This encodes CASSVGGANIYGYTF.

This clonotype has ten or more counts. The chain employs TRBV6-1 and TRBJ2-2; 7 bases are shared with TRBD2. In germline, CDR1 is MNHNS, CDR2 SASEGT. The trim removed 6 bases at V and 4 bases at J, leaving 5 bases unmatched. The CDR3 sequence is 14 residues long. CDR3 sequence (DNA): TGTGCCAGCAGACCCGGGACTACCACCGGGGAGCTGTTTTTT. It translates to CASRPGTTTGELFF.

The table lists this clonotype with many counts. The CDR3, as DNA: TGTGCCAGCAGGACAGGGGGCTCCTACGAGCAGTACTTC. Translated, it gives CASRTGGSYEQYF. V and J are TRBV27 and TRBJ2-7; 9 positions agree with TRBD1. The V and J ends lost 6 bases and 0 bases, in that order; junction bases with no gene match: 0. The length of the CDR3 is 13 residues. CDR1 is MNHEY and CDR2 is SMNVEV in the germline V gene (reference sequence).

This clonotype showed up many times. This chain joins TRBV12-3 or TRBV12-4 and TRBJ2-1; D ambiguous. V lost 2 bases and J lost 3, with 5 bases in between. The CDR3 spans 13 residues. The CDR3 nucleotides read TGTGCCAGCAGTTTAATCAACTACAATGAGCAGTTCTTC. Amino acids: CASSLINYNEQFF.

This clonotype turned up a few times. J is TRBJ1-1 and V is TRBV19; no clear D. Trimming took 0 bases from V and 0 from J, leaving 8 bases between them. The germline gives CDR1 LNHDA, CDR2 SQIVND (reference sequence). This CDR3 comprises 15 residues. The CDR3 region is CASSIDPNMNTEAFF. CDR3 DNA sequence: TGTGCCAGTAGTATAGATCCGAATATGAACACTGAAGCTTTCTTT.

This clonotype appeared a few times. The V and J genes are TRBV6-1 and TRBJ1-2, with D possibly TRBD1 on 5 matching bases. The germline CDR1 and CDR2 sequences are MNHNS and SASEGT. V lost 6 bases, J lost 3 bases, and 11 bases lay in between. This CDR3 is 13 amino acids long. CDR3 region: CASRQTADYGYTF. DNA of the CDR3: TGTGCCAGCAGACAGACAGCAGACTATGGCTACACCTTC.

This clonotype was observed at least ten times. The CDR3 DNA reads TGCGCCAGCAGCCAGGACGACGGGGGCTTAAGCTCCTACGAGCAGTACTTC. It encodes CASSQDDGGLSSYEQYF. This chain links TRBV4-3 with TRBJ2-7; either TRBD1 or TRBD2 may supply D (6 bases each). Trimming took off 3 bases at V and 0 bases at J, with 18 bases between the two ends. The CDR3 is made up of 17 amino acids. Germline V gene lookup returns CDR1 LGHNA and CDR2 YSLEER.

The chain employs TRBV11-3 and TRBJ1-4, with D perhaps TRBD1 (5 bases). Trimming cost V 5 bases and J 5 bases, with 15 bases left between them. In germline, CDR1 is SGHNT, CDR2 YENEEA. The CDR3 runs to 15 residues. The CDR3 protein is CASSRRGGSNEKLFF. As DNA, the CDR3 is TGTGCCAGCAGCCGACGGGGGGGTTCCAATGAAAAACTGTTTTTT.

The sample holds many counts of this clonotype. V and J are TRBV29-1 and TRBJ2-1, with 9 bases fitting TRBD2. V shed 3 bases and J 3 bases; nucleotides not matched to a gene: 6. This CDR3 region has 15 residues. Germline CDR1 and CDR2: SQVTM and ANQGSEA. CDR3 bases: TGCAGCGTTGATGGACTAGCGTTTAACTACAATGAGCAGTTCTTC. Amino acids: CSVDGLAFNYNEQFF.

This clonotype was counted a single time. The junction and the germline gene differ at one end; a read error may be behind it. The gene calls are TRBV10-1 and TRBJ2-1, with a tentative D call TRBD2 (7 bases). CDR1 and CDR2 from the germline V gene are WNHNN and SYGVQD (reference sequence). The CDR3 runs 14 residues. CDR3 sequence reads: CASSDGGRNNKQFF. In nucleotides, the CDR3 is TGCGCCAGCAGTGACGGGGGGCGCAACAATAAGCAGTTCTTC.